The following is a T cell receptor beta chain sequence with its context. These data are taken from a study of blood T cell repertoires in COVID-19. The wider study: Material from acute and convalescent COVID-19 was sourced from the United States, Italy and Spain. T cells, B-cell-depleted T cells, or PBMCs provided the cDNA or gDNA that served as material.

This CDR3 is built from 12 residues. Trimming stripped 10 bases from V and 2 bases from J, with 9 bases between. CDR1 and CDR2 (germline): MNHEY, SMNVEV (reference sequence). Original data processing: Amplification from reference gene primers served as the basis for estimated nucleated cell counts. Sequenced by immunoSEQ multiplex PCR; TCRdb stores in-frame clones only, minus some. The V and J calls and clone size were taken over from that table, and D and trimming were inferred from the DNA. Of 200,000 or so clones in the sample, approximately 86% were seen once. The chain uses TRBV27 and TRBJ2-1; D perhaps matches TRBD1 (6 bases). The sample taken for sequencing was peripheral blood. The source is an older man with active or convalescent COVID-19. The CDR3 region has the DNA TGTGCCACCGAGGGGGCCTACAATGAGCAGTTCTTC. The encoded protein is CATEGAYNEQFF.